The 20 T cell receptor beta chains below come from one sample, sequenced in a study of response to subunit inactivated influenza vaccine. Each CDR3 protein is one row after TCRdb ran MiXCR on the RT-PCR reads. Here the sample spans 750,000 to 850,000 distinct CDR3 sequences, approximately 17% being singletons. The input for sequencing was PBMCs from blood, taken around 5 days after vaccination. The receptors were sampled from a man in his fifties or sixties who received an inactivated influenza vaccine.

V is TRBV10-3 and J is TRBJ2-1; TRBD2 matches 10 bases. Looked up from germline, CDR1 is ENHRY and CDR2 is SYGVKD. This CDR3 spans 17 amino acids. J gave up 7 bases and V 0 bases, and 9 bases lay outside the gene matches. The CDR3 sequence: CAISESRLAGVWNEQFF. The CDR3 region has the DNA TGTGCCATCAGTGAGTCGCGGCTAGCGGGAGTTTGGAATGAGCAGTTCTTC.

The gene calls are TRBV24-1 and TRBJ2-7; D possibly corresponds to TRBD1 (6 bases). CDR1 KGHDR and CDR2 SFDVKD come from the germline V gene. Trimming cost V 6 bases and J 2 bases, with 10 bases left between them. The CDR3 contains 13 residues. The CDR3 DNA sequence: TGTGCCACCAGTCAAACAGGGCCCTACGAGCAGTACTTC. The encoded protein is CATSQTGPYEQYF.

This chain uses TRBV6-7 with TRBJ2-6; possible D gene TRBD1, 5 bases. TRBV6-7 is identified as an open reading frame with a role that is uncertain. This CDR3 contains 15 residues. V was shortened by 7 bases and J by 4 bases, with 14 bases between the two germline ends. The CDR3, as DNA: TGTGCCAGCAATCTTCTCAGGGCGGGGGCCAACGTCCTGACTTTC. It encodes CASNLLRAGANVLTF.

This clonotype was found once. This rearrangement joins TRBV28 to TRBJ1-6, with TRBD1 as a possible D gene (5 bases). CDR1 and CDR2 (germline): MDHEN, SYDVKM. V lost 5 bases and J 7 bases, leaving 12 bases between the germline ends. The CDR3 contains 14 residues. As DNA, the CDR3 is TGTGCCAGCAGTCCGACAGTTCAAAATTCACCCCTCCACTTT. It specifies CASSPTVQNSPLHF.

The table lists this clonotype with a few counts. V is TRBV10-1 and J is TRBJ2-1; a possible D gene is TRBD1 (6 bases). Germline V gene sequence: CDR1 WNHNN, CDR2 SYGVQD (reference sequence). Trimming took 4 bases from V and 1 from J, leaving 11 bases between them. This CDR3 comprises 15 residues. Here the CDR3 reads CASSGFRGSYNEQFF. The CDR3 coding sequence is TGCGCCAGCAGTGGCTTCAGGGGATCCTACAATGAGCAGTTCTTC.

The table lists this clonotype with many counts. The rearrangement joins TRBV12-3 or TRBV12-4 to TRBJ1-5; weak D call: TRBD1 (5 bases). The length of the CDR3 is 14 residues. V shed 9 bases and J shed 1 base, with 13 bases lying between them. The CDR3 region is CASSERGSNQPQHF. Written as DNA, the CDR3 is TGTGCCAGTTCCGAGCGGGGGAGCAATCAGCCCCAGCATTTT.

Only one count was recorded for this clonotype. This chain uses TRBV29-1 with TRBJ2-7; D is undetermined. The CDR3 runs 13 residues. V dropped 0 bases and J dropped 3 bases, with 9 bases sitting between them. The germline V gene has CDR1 SQVTM and CDR2 ANQGSEA. This CDR3 reads CSVEDQWGYEQYF. In DNA, the CDR3 is TGCAGCGTTGAAGATCAATGGGGCTACGAGCAGTACTTC.

This clonotype was seen many times. The CDR3 coding sequence is TGCAGTGCTAGAGGGAACCTGAACTCCTACAATGAGCAGTTCTTC. This gives the protein CSARGNLNSYNEQFF. This chain connects TRBV20-1 to TRBJ2-1; D is uncertain. Germline-derived CDR1 and CDR2 are DFQATT and SNEGSKA (reference sequence). The V end was cut by 1 base, the J end by 0 bases, with 10 bases between. The CDR3 is 15 residues long.

The rearrangement links TRBV29-1 to TRBJ2-7, with TRBD2 matching over 11 bases. The CDR3 is 12 amino acids. Germline V lookup: CDR1 SQVTM, CDR2 ANQGSEA. Unmatched junction bases numbered 2, after V lost 5 bases and J lost 5 bases. CDR3 sequence: CSVSSGRHEQYF. CDR3 nucleotides: TGCAGCGTTTCTAGCGGGAGGCACGAGCAGTACTTC.

The CDR3 DNA reads TGTGCCAGCAGTTCACCTAGGACAGGGGCGACCTACGAGCAGTACTTC. It specifies CASSSPRTGATYEQYF. The chain employs TRBV11-2 and TRBJ2-7; 9 bases are a match to TRBD1. The V segment lost 6 bases and the J segment 2 bases; nucleotides outside the gene matches: 11. This CDR3 spans 16 amino acids. In germline, CDR1 is SGHAT, CDR2 FQNNGV.

The genes are TRBV7-9 and TRBJ1-5; 7 bases match TRBD1. The CDR3 loop spans 12 amino acids. The V and J ends lost 4 bases and 12 bases, in that order; junction bases with no gene match: 6. Germline-derived CDR1 and CDR2 are SEHNR and FQNEAQ (reference sequence). The CDR3 region is CASSSGQELQHF. The CDR3 DNA reads TGTGCCAGCAGCTCCGGACAGGAGCTCCAGCATTTT.

The CDR3 spells CASSISGGRVNQPQHF. DNA for the CDR3: TGTGCCAGTAGTATATCCGGGGGGCGCGTCAATCAGCCCCAGCATTTT. The J gene is TRBJ1-5, the V gene TRBV19; the D gene is possibly TRBD1 (6 bases). Germline CDR1 and CDR2: LNHDA and SQIVND (reference sequence). V lost 2 bases, J lost 3 bases, and 14 bases lay in between. This CDR3 region has 16 residues.

This chain connects TRBV20-1 to TRBJ2-1; weak D call: TRBD2 (6 bases). The CDR3 is 14 residues long. The V gene's germline CDR1 is DFQATT and CDR2 SNEGSKA (reference sequence). The V gene lost 6 bases and the J gene lost 7 bases, with 19 bases spanning the gap. The CDR3 DNA sequence: TGCAGTGCGAATCTAGCGTCGTTTCGGAATGAGCAGTTCTTC. Translating it yields CSANLASFRNEQFF.

The chain employs TRBV20-1 and TRBJ2-4; 12 nucleotides align to TRBD1. V was clipped by 1 base and J by 15 bases; unmatched bases: 10. The CDR3 loop spans 14 amino acids. The germline CDR1 and CDR2 sequences are DFQATT and SNEGSKA (reference sequence). In DNA form, the CDR3 reads TGCAGTGCTAGAGGACCGGGACAGGGGGCTATTTGGTACTTC. Translated: CSARGPGQGAIWYF.

This clonotype occurred a few times. J is TRBJ1-5 and V is TRBV7-2; TRBD1 aligns across 9 bases. The CDR3 is 14 amino acids. V shed 2 bases and J 6 bases; nucleotides not matched to a gene: 2. From germline, CDR1 is SGHTA and CDR2 FQGNSA. The chain's CDR3 is CASSLLGQGQPQHF. CDR3 nucleotide sequence: TGTGCCAGCAGCTTATTGGGACAGGGTCAGCCCCAGCATTTT.

Only a few counts were recorded for this clonotype. The rearrangement joins TRBV3-1 to TRBJ1-2; D uncertain. The CDR3 extends over 14 amino acids. CDR1 LGHDT and CDR2 YNNKEL come from the germline V gene (reference sequence). V lost 4 bases and J lost 2, with 11 bases in between. The CDR3 bases are TGTGCCAGCAGCCTAAGAGCACAGAACTATGGCTACACCTTC. Translation gives CASSLRAQNYGYTF.

The chain is built from TRBV28 and TRBJ2-1; no reliable D call. The CDR3 loop spans 15 amino acids. CDR1 MDHEN and CDR2 SYDVKM come from the germline V gene. Trimming took off 5 bases at V and 4 bases at J, with 15 bases between the two ends. The CDR3 DNA is TGTGCCAGCAGTCCCCTCGAGGTCCAGTACAATGAGCAGTTCTTC. Translation gives CASSPLEVQYNEQFF.

This clonotype has more than one count but fewer than ten. The chain joins TRBV7-2 to TRBJ1-5, with D tentatively TRBD1 (6 bases). Trimming removed 4 bases at V and 4 bases at J, with 20 bases between. CDR1 and CDR2 from the germline V gene are SGHTA and FQGNSA. CDR3 size: 17 residues. The CDR3 is CASSWTVGANANQPQHF. In DNA, the CDR3 is TGTGCCAGCAGCTGGACGGTGGGGGCGAACGCAAATCAGCCCCAGCATTTT.

This chain joins TRBV7-9 and TRBJ2-7, with 7 positions matching TRBD2. V trimming: 5 bases; J trimming: 3 bases; junction bases outside the gene matches: 13. Looked up from germline, CDR1 is SEHNR and CDR2 is FQNEAQ (reference sequence). The CDR3 runs to 16 residues. The CDR3 DNA reads TGTGCCAGCAGCCCCCTCGCGGGACTAAATATCTACGAGCAGTACTTC. Residues: CASSPLAGLNIYEQYF.

This clonotype appeared a few times. The rearrangement joins TRBV20-1 to TRBJ2-1, with TRBD2 matching 9 bases. CDR1 and CDR2 from the germline V gene are DFQATT and SNEGSKA (reference sequence). CDR3 length equals 18 residues. Germline trimming cut 1 base from V and 3 bases from J; bases unmatched to any gene: 13. Here the CDR3 reads CSARGSVVRGGFYNEQFF. DNA of the CDR3: TGCAGTGCTAGAGGATCAGTCGTGCGGGGGGGCTTCTACAATGAGCAGTTCTTC.